Below are 4 T cell receptor beta chains sequenced from a single sample in a study of blood T cells in healthy people across ages. The use of a sample-barcoded 5' primer and a J-beta primer mix characterized a second PCR of roughly 6 to 11 cycles. TCRdb re-derived calls from the 5' RACE reads in MiXCR, one entry per CDR3 protein. Of 1.6 million or so distinct CDR3 sequences listed, about 35% are singletons. The sample consisted of blood. The receptors shown here come from a woman under 40 in good health.

This clonotype occurred a few times. The DNA of the CDR3 is TGCAGTGCTGTGACAGGGGATGGCTACACCTTC. Translating gives CSAVTGDGYTF. J is TRBJ1-2 and V is TRBV20-1; 8 nucleotides align to TRBD1. V lost 5 bases to trimming and J lost 6 bases; unmatched junction nucleotides: 2. The CDR3 consists of 11 residues. Per the germline V gene, CDR1 is DFQATT and CDR2 is SNEGSKA (reference sequence).

To note about this clonotype: This sequence may be a read error, since a much larger clone differs from it by one base. The chain employs TRBV11-2 and TRBJ2-7; TRBD1 matches 8 bases. Germline lookup yields CDR1 SGHAT and CDR2 FQNNGV. This CDR3 comprises 13 residues. V gave up 4 bases and J gave up 5 bases; unmatched junction bases: 4. CDR3 residues: CASSSDRDHEQYF. The CDR3 DNA follows: TGTGCCAGCAGCTCGGACAGGGACCACGAGCAGTACTTC.

This chain uses TRBV9 with TRBJ2-3; 8 bases line up with TRBD2. This CDR3 comprises 17 residues. The germline gives CDR1 SGDLS, CDR2 YYNGEE. V trimming: 1 base; J trimming: 3 bases; junction bases outside the gene matches: 10. In nucleotides, the CDR3 is TGTGCCAGCAGCGTAAGTAGCGGGACCGCGAGAACAGATACGCAGTATTTT. The encoded protein is CASSVSSGTARTDTQYF.

The CDR3 is CASSLVDYTGEQFF. DNA of the CDR3: TGTGCCAGCAGTTTGGTGGACTATACCGGTGAGCAGTTCTTC. The chain carries TRBV12-3 or TRBV12-4 and TRBJ2-1, with a tentative D call TRBD2 (6 bases). V was shortened by 3 bases and J by 9 bases, with 15 bases between the two germline ends. The CDR3 is 14 residues long.